This T cell receptor beta chain appears in the sequencing data of a study of prognosis after radiotherapy for stage I lung cancer. The V end was cut by 4 bases, the J end by 3 bases, with 16 bases between. From germline, CDR1 is SNHLY and CDR2 FYNNEI. The CDR3 runs 15 residues. Collection of peripheral blood, in a volume of 6 to 7.5 milliliters, was performed at each of two time points. By two-round multiplex PCR, the TCR beta CDR3 was amplified from genomic DNA. It was primers specific to each TRBV and TRBJ gene that first-round PCR used. TCRdb re-called the multiplex PCR reads with MiXCR, one entry per CDR3 protein. The data contain about 32,000 distinct CDR3 sequences, around two fifths of them singletons.

This specimen was PBMCs, taken before or after stereotactic body radiation therapy (not recorded which). This clonotype was sampled from a donor over 45 with non-small cell lung cancer. The rearrangement joins TRBV2 to TRBJ2-7; D is unclear. CDR3 amino acids: CASSGGREIRYEQYF. The CDR3 DNA reads TGTGCCAGCAGTGGGGGAAGGGAAATACGCTACGAGCAGTACTTC.